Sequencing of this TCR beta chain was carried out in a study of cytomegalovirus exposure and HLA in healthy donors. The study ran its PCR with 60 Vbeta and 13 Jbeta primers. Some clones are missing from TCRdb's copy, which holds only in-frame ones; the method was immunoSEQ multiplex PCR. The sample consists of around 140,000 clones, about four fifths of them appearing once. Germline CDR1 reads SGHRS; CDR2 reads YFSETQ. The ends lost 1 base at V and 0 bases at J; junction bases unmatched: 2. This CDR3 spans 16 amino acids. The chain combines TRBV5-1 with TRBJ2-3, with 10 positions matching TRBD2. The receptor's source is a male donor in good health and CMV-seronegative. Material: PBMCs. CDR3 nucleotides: TGCGCCAGCAGCTTGCAGCGGGGGGGGAGCACAGATACGCAGTATTTT. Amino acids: CASSLQRGGSTDTQYF.